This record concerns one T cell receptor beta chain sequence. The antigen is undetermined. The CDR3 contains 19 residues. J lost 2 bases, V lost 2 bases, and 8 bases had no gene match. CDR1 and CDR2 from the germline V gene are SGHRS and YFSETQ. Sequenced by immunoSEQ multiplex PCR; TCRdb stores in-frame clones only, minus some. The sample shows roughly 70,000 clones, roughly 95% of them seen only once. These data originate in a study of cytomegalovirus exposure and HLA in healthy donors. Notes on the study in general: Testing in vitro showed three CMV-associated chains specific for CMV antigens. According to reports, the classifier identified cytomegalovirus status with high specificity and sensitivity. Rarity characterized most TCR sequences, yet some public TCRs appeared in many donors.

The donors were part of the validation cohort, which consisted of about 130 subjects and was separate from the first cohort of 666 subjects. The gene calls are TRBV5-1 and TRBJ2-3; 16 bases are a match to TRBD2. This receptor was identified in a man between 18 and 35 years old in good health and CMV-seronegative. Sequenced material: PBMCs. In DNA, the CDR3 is TGCGCCAGCAGCTTCACCGGGACTAGCGGGGGGGCTCACACAGATACGCAGTATTTT. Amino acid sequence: CASSFTGTSGGAHTDTQYF.